This T cell receptor beta chain was observed in a study of blood T cell repertoires in COVID-19. Study in general: From the United States, Italy and Spain came samples of acute and convalescent COVID-19. PBMCs, B-cell-depleted T cells, or T cells provided the cDNA or gDNA that made up the material.

The germline V gene has CDR1 LGHDT and CDR2 YNNKEL (reference sequence). The CDR3 covers 15 residues. The ends were cut back, 3 bases at V and 4 bases at J, with 15 bases in the middle. Per the original data handling: The assay estimated nucleated cells by amplifying reference gene primers. Only in-frame clones appear in the TCRdb table, and some are missing; sequencing was by immunoSEQ multiplex PCR. V and J calls and clone size are given by that table; D and trimming were obtained from the DNA. The table lists about 93,000 clones, 65% to 90% of them singletons. Sequencing was carried out using peripheral blood. The chain uses TRBV3-1 (or the pseudogene TRBV3-2) and TRBJ1-2; no clear D. The sequence came from a woman aged 80 or over with acute or convalescent COVID-19. CDR3 residues: CASSQGRSQVYGYTF. The CDR3 region has the DNA TGTGCCAGCAGCCAGGGCAGGTCGCAGGTCTATGGCTACACCTTC.